This passage covers 19 T cell receptor beta chains from one sample sequenced in a study of blood T cell repertoires in COVID-19 (dated by TCRdb to 2020 to 2021). Libraries were built with the immunoSEQ multiplex PCR assay. The clones in this table, taken by TCRdb from immuneACCESS, are in-frame only. Not every clone is retained; where verified, under half of the shortfall comes from an unresolved V gene, and the cause of the rest is unknown. The sample data list just over 95,000 clones, and just under 90% of these were observed just once. Roughly 15% of the sample belongs to the ten largest clones. Sequencing was carried out using peripheral blood. These receptors were taken from a human donor in a cohort sampled during active COVID-19.

This chain connects TRBV2 to TRBJ2-3; 8 bases agree with TRBD2. The V segment lost 5 bases and the J segment 5 bases; nucleotides outside the gene matches: 15. Germline V gene lookup returns CDR1 SNHLY and CDR2 FYNNEI. The CDR3 is 17 residues long. CDR3 coding DNA: TGTGCCAGCAGTTCGCCACTAGCGGAGGCCTTTAGAGATACGCAGTATTTT. It yields the protein CASSSPLAEAFRDTQYF.

The chain recombines TRBV3-1 (or the pseudogene TRBV3-2) with TRBJ2-7; TRBD1 matches at 7 bases. The germline V gene encodes CDR1 LGHDT and CDR2 YNNKEL (reference sequence). V shed 0 bases and J 3 bases; nucleotides not matched to a gene: 5. The CDR3 loop spans 15 amino acids. DNA for the CDR3: TGTGCCAGCAGCCAAGACTGGGGACAGTTCTACGAGCAGTACTTC. Its translation is CASSQDWGQFYEQYF.

The chain recombines TRBV6-2 or TRBV6-3 with TRBJ2-3; unclear D gene. Germline assignment: CDR1 MNHEY and CDR2 SVGEGT. Trimming shortened V by 4 bases and J by 0 bases, and 8 bases separated the two germline ends. This CDR3 contains 14 residues. Written as DNA, the CDR3 is TGTGCCAGCAGTTTCGGGTCCAGCACAGATACGCAGTATTTT. Translation gives CASSFGSSTDTQYF.

This chain uses TRBV5-1 with TRBJ2-3; 11 bases align to TRBD2. The CDR3 is made up of 16 amino acids. The germline V gene encodes CDR1 SGHRS and CDR2 YFSETQ. With 1 base clipped from V and 0 bases from J, the junction kept 1 base outside the gene matches. CDR3 region: CASSLTSGGSTDTQYF. Written as DNA, the CDR3 is TGCGCCAGCAGCTTGACTAGCGGGGGAAGCACAGATACGCAGTATTTT.

The chain has TRBV6-5 and TRBJ1-6; 9 bases line up with TRBD1. The CDR3 runs 15 residues. CDR1 and CDR2 from the germline V gene are MNHEY and SVGAGI. Trimming at V came to 2 bases and at J to 16 bases, leaving 12 bases not matched to a gene. CDR3 residues: CASSYAQGTGLLLHF. CDR3 bases: TGTGCCAGCAGTTACGCTCAAGGGACAGGGCTCTTACTCCACTTT.

The chain joins TRBV28 to TRBJ2-1, with D unclear. Between the trimmed V and J ends, which lost 3 bases and 13 bases, there was a span of 10 bases. Germline lookup yields CDR1 MDHEN and CDR2 SYDVKM. The CDR3 contains 11 residues. The CDR3 protein is CASSFTVQQFF. The DNA of the CDR3 is TGTGCCAGCAGTTTTACAGTCCAACAGTTCTTC.

The V and J genes are TRBV5-1 and TRBJ1-2; D unresolved. V was shortened by 7 bases and J by 6 bases, with 16 bases between the two germline ends. This CDR3 region has 13 residues. Per germline, CDR1 SGHRS and CDR2 YFSETQ. The CDR3 here is CASPLVVIHGYTF. The CDR3 nucleotides are TGCGCCAGCCCCTTGGTAGTAATTCATGGCTACACCTTC. Full variable domain (missing parts from reference TRBV5-1 and TRBJ1-2): KAGVTQTPRYLIKTRGQQVTLSCSPISGHRSVSWYQQTPGQGLQFLFEYFSETQRNKGNFPGRFSGRQFSNSRSEMNVSTLELGDSALYLCASPLVVIHGYTFGSGTRLTVV.

There are a few counts of this clone. Relative to the germline gene, one junction end is altered; a read error may explain this. The chain uses TRBV6-5 and TRBJ1-2; 7 bases line up with TRBD1. Germline loops: CDR1 MNHEY, CDR2 SVGAGI. The CDR3 runs to 16 residues. CDR3 amino acids: CASSYSVIGGGYGYTF. DNA for the CDR3: TGTGCCAGCAGCTACTCAGTGATAGGGGGCGGGTATGGCTACACCTTC.

As to this clone: This specimen includes other DNA sequences encoding the same CDR3. The rearrangement joins TRBV27 to TRBJ2-7; 8 bases line up with TRBD2. The V and J ends lost 7 bases and 4 bases, in that order; junction bases with no gene match: 12. This CDR3 contains 15 residues. Germline CDR1 and CDR2: MNHEY and SMNVEV (reference sequence). The CDR3 coding sequence is TGTGCCAGCAAACGGGGGGGAGGGGGAAGTTACGAGCAGTACTTC. It translates to CASKRGGGGSYEQYF.

This rearrangement joins TRBV28 to TRBJ1-3, with unresolved D. Germline assignment: CDR1 MDHEN and CDR2 SYDVKM. The CDR3 totals 17 residues. V was cut by 1 base and J by 0 bases, with 13 bases left in between. The CDR3 spells CASSLLASVPSGNTIYF. The CDR3 DNA follows: TGTGCCAGCAGTTTATTAGCGTCGGTACCCTCTGGAAACACCATATATTTT.

This chain connects TRBV14 to TRBJ1-4; D call uncertain. CDR3 length: 15 amino acids. CDR1 and CDR2 (germline): SGHDN, FVKESK. V lost 3 bases and J lost 0, with 8 bases in between. The CDR3 coding sequence is TGTGCCAGCAGCCAGGCTTTTGCAACTAATGAAAAACTGTTTTTT. It translates to CASSQAFATNEKLFF.

The chain links TRBV2 to TRBJ2-5; D is ambiguous. The V gene lost 5 bases and the J gene lost 4 bases, with 11 bases spanning the gap. The germline V gene encodes CDR1 SNHLY and CDR2 FYNNEI. This CDR3 contains 13 residues. DNA of the CDR3: TGTGCCAGCAGTTTCGGAGTTCGAGAGACCCAGTACTTC. Encoded protein: CASSFGVRETQYF.

The chain is built from TRBV28 and TRBJ2-6; D possibly corresponds to TRBD2 (6 bases). V lost 3 bases, J lost 0 bases, and 9 bases lay in between. Germline CDR1 and CDR2: MDHEN and SYDVKM. The CDR3 is made up of 16 amino acids. The CDR3 nucleotides are TGTGCCAGCAGTTTGACGACTAGCTCTGGGGCCAACGTCCTGACTTTC. This codes for CASSLTTSSGANVLTF.

DNA of the CDR3: TGTGCCAGCTCACTACCTGCCGTGAGCTCCTACAATGAGCAGTTCTTC. Its protein is CASSLPAVSSYNEQFF. V gene TRBV18 combines with J gene TRBJ2-1; D remains ambiguous. Germline V gene data show CDR1 as KGHSH and CDR2 as LQKENI. The CDR3 runs to 16 residues. Trimming pared 4 bases from V and 0 bases from J, leaving 13 bases between. Combining the CDR3 with reference TRBV18 and TRBJ2-1 gives the whole variable domain NAGVMQNPRHLVRRRGQEARLRCSPMKGHSHVYWYRQLPEEGLKFMVYLQKENIIDESGMPKERFSAEFPKEGPSILRIQQVVRGDSAAYFCASSLPAVSSYNEQFFGPGTRLTVL.

The rearrangement uses TRBV15 and TRBJ1-4; D unresolved. Germline CDR1 LNHNV, CDR2 YYDKDF (reference sequence). V dropped 0 bases and J dropped 4 bases, with 12 bases sitting between them. CDR3 length: 16 amino acids. CDR3 sequence: CATSRDPSGVNEKLFF. CDR3 sequence (DNA): TGTGCCACCAGCAGAGATCCGTCCGGGGTTAATGAAAAACTGTTTTTT.

The rearrangement uses TRBV27 and TRBJ2-7; possible D gene TRBD1, 6 bases. V was shortened by 2 bases and J by 3 bases, with 8 bases between the two germline ends. There are 13 residues in the CDR3. The germline gives CDR1 MNHEY, CDR2 SMNVEV (reference sequence). The CDR3 bases are TGTGCCAGCAGTTTAGGACAGAGCTACGAGCAGTACTTC. It is translated as CASSLGQSYEQYF.

The J gene is TRBJ2-7, the V gene TRBV11-2; the match to TRBD1 covers 9 bases. The V gene's germline CDR1 is SGHAT and CDR2 FQNNGV. The trim removed 5 bases at V and 3 bases at J, leaving 5 bases unmatched. The CDR3 has 14 amino acids. CDR3 residues: CASSPGTGIYEQYF. CDR3 nucleotide sequence: TGTGCCAGCAGCCCCGGGACAGGGATCTACGAGCAGTACTTC. Drawing the rest from reference TRBV11-2 and TRBJ2-7, the complete variable domain is EAGVAQSPRYKIIEKRQSVAFWCNPISGHATLYWYQQILGQGPKLLIQFQNNGVVDDSQLPKDRFSAERLKGVDSTLKIQPAKLEDSAVYLCASSPGTGIYEQYFGPGTRLTVT.

The chain uses TRBV7-3 and TRBJ2-1, with 9 bases identical to TRBD2. Losses at the gene ends were 5 bases for V and 7 bases for J; bases not matched to a gene: 15. CDR1 is SGHTA and CDR2 is FQGTGA in the germline V gene. The CDR3 extends over 17 amino acids. The CDR3: CASSRDGGTSPSNEQFF. The CDR3 nucleotides are TGTGCCAGCAGCAGAGACGGAGGGACTAGCCCTTCTAATGAGCAGTTCTTC.

The V and J genes are TRBV6-5 and TRBJ2-7; unclear D gene. The CDR3 runs 13 residues. Between the trimmed V and J ends, which lost 8 bases and 1 base, there was a span of 12 bases. CDR1 is MNHEY, CDR2 SVGAGI, per germline. DNA of the CDR3: TGTGCCAGCGCGTATTCTCCGTCCTACGAGCAGTACTTC. It yields the protein CASAYSPSYEQYF.